These 29 T cell receptor beta chains originate from one sample sequenced in a study of blood T cells in healthy people across ages. The second PCR ran 7 to 11 cycles with a sample-barcoded 5' primer and J-beta primers. Via MiXCR, TCRdb re-called the 5' RACE reads, giving one row per CDR3 protein. The table shows around 870,000 distinct CDR3 sequences, with around 26% occurring only once. The specimen sequenced was blood. The receptors derive from a woman older than 75 in good health.

On this clonotype: A much larger clone lies a single base off, so this may be a read error. The conserved phenylalanine or tryptophan is not found at the CDR3 terminus, so this likely reflects a read error. The rearrangement uses TRBV5-5 and TRBJ1-2, with no clear D. The germline CDR1 and CDR2 sequences are SGHKS and YYEKEE (reference sequence). The ends were cut back, 2 bases at V and 2 bases at J, with 7 bases in the middle. The CDR3 consists of 13 residues. This CDR3 is CASSFDWNYGYTC. The DNA for the CDR3 is TGTGCCAGCAGCTTCGACTGGAACTATGGCTACACCTGC.

This clonotype was found a few times. J is TRBJ2-2 and V is TRBV6-5; TRBD2 matches 13 bases. V dropped 0 bases and J dropped 8; count of bases not matched to a gene: 3. The germline V gene encodes CDR1 MNHEY and CDR2 SVGAGI. The CDR3 runs to 16 residues. As DNA, the CDR3 is TGTGCCAGCAGTTACTCGACTAGCGGGGGGTGGGGGGAGCTGTTTTTT. Its protein product is CASSYSTSGGWGELFF.

At least ten counts were recorded for this clonotype. This chain links TRBV10-3 with TRBJ2-5; D remains ambiguous. Trimming stripped 2 bases from V and 4 bases from J, with 5 bases between. In germline, CDR1 is ENHRY, CDR2 SYGVKD. CDR3 size: 12 residues. The CDR3 nucleotides read TGTGCCATCAGTGAGCCGAGAGAGACCCAGTACTTC. Protein sequence: CAISEPRETQYF.

This clonotype came up many times. The chain is built from TRBV12-3 or TRBV12-4 and TRBJ2-1; 9 bases are shared with TRBD2. V gave up 6 bases and J gave up 4 bases; unmatched junction bases: 10. The CDR3 has 16 amino acids. CDR3 sequence reads: CASRGLSGGPYNEQFF. CDR3 DNA: TGTGCCAGCAGAGGACTAAGCGGGGGGCCATACAATGAGCAGTTCTTC.

This chain joins TRBV5-1 and TRBJ1-1; 7 bases are a match to TRBD1. The CDR3 sequence is 16 residues long. CDR1 is SGHRS and CDR2 is YFSETQ in the germline V gene. V dropped 7 bases and J dropped 3; count of bases not matched to a gene: 15. The CDR3 DNA follows: TGCGCCAGCGGAGGGGGCCGGATGCATGGGGACACTGAAGCTTTCTTT. This gives the protein CASGGGRMHGDTEAFF.

This clonotype was recorded a few times. CDR3 residues: CASSEYRATYGYTF. CDR3 sequence (DNA): TGTGCCAGCAGTGAATACAGGGCAACCTATGGCTACACCTTC. The chain combines TRBV2 with TRBJ1-2; D is possibly TRBD1 (6 bases). CDR3 length: 14 amino acids. Between the trimmed V and J ends, which lost 2 bases and 4 bases, there was a span of 11 bases. Germline V CDR1 and CDR2: SNHLY, FYNNEI.

This clonotype turned up a few times. The chain links TRBV2 to TRBJ1-5, with TRBD1 matching 7 bases. CDR3 length equals 15 residues. The J segment lost 0 bases and the V segment lost 6 bases, leaving 5 bases of the junction unmatched. In germline, CDR1 is SNHLY, CDR2 FYNNEI. Written as DNA, the CDR3 is TGTGCCAGCAGGCTCGGGACAGTTAGCAATCAGCCCCAGCATTTT. As protein: CASRLGTVSNQPQHF.

This clonotype was detected only a few times. The chain carries TRBV6-2 or TRBV6-3 and TRBJ1-5; D gene uncertain. V was pared by 4 bases and J by 4 bases, with 17 bases between. The CDR3 covers 16 residues. Germline values: CDR1 MNHEY, CDR2 SVGEGT. The CDR3 here is CASSFDRRWENQPQHF. DNA for the CDR3: TGTGCCAGCAGTTTCGACCGGAGGTGGGAAAATCAGCCCCAGCATTTT.

V is TRBV7-2 and J is TRBJ2-6; D is perhaps TRBD2 (5 bases). Germline values: CDR1 SGHTA, CDR2 FQGNSA. This CDR3 is built from 15 residues. V shed 10 bases and J shed 0 bases, with 13 bases lying between them. CDR3 loop: CATKRSLSGANVLTF. The CDR3 DNA reads TGTGCCACCAAGCGGTCTCTCTCTGGGGCCAACGTCCTGACTTTC. Combining the CDR3 with reference TRBV7-2 and TRBJ2-6 gives the whole variable domain GAGVSQSPSNKVTEKGKDVELRCDPISGHTALYWYRQSLGQGLEFLIYFQGNSAPDKSGLPSDRFSAERTGGSVSTLTIQRTQQEDSAVYLCATKRSLSGANVLTFGAGSRLTVL.

This clonotype was observed at least ten times. V and J are TRBV4-3 and TRBJ2-5; 7 nucleotides align to TRBD2. V lost 4 bases and J lost 1; bases outside the gene matches: 15. The CDR3 runs to 18 residues. Germline V gives CDR1 LGHNA, CDR2 YSLEER. The CDR3 loop reads CASSPHGAGTISQETQYF. The CDR3 DNA is TGCGCCAGCAGCCCTCACGGGGCCGGGACTATCAGCCAAGAGACCCAGTACTTC.

The genes are TRBV20-1 and TRBJ2-2; no reliable D call. V lost 0 bases and J lost 1, with 15 bases in between. The CDR3 length is 17 residues. CDR1 DFQATT and CDR2 SNEGSKA come from the germline V gene (reference sequence). The CDR3 here is CSARDPDRTMNTGELFF. CDR3 nucleotide sequence: TGCAGTGCTAGAGATCCTGACCGAACTATGAACACCGGGGAGCTGTTTTTT.

The rearrangement links TRBV11-2 to TRBJ2-3; 9 nucleotides line up with TRBD1. The CDR3 extends over 15 amino acids. J was trimmed by 5 bases and V by 0 bases; bases with no gene match: 3. CDR1 is SGHAT and CDR2 is FQNNGV in the germline V gene. CDR3: CASSLEGTGRDTQYF. The CDR3 region has the DNA TGTGCCAGCAGCTTAGAGGGGACAGGGAGAGATACGCAGTATTTT.

V gene TRBV20-1 combines with J gene TRBJ1-5, with 7 bases identical to TRBD1. The germline V gene encodes CDR1 DFQATT and CDR2 SNEGSKA (reference sequence). The CDR3 sequence is 14 residues long. J was trimmed by 4 bases and V by 3 bases; bases with no gene match: 6. The CDR3 spells CSARAGTVNQPQHF. The CDR3 region has the DNA TGCAGTGCTAGGGCCGGGACAGTGAATCAGCCCCAGCATTTT.

As concerns this clonotype: Just one base apart from a much larger clone, this may be a read error. This chain connects TRBV7-2 to TRBJ1-2; D is possibly TRBD1 (6 bases). Germline V gives CDR1 SGHTA, CDR2 FQGNSA. The CDR3 is 15 residues long. Trimming shortened V by 4 bases and J by 1 base, and 13 bases separated the two germline ends. CDR3 bases: TGTGCCAGCAGCTCCCGGACAGCCAATAACTATGGCTACACCTTC. It translates to CASSSRTANNYGYTF.

This clonotype was seen ten or more times. The chain uses TRBV20-1 and TRBJ1-5, with D uncertain. This CDR3 comprises 12 residues. Germline assignment: CDR1 DFQATT and CDR2 SNEGSKA (reference sequence). Trimming cost V 3 bases and J 5 bases, with 8 bases left between them. CDR3 sequence (DNA): TGCAGTGCTAGTTCGGTGGATCAGCCCCAGCATTTT. As protein: CSASSVDQPQHF.

The J gene is TRBJ1-1, the V gene TRBV20-1; the D gene is possibly TRBD1 (6 bases). CDR1 and CDR2 (germline): DFQATT, SNEGSKA (reference sequence). Trimming removed 4 bases at V and 0 bases at J, with 15 bases between. This CDR3 has 15 amino acids. The CDR3 region is CSATVRGALNTEAFF. The CDR3 DNA reads as TGCAGTGCTACCGTCCGGGGGGCACTGAACACTGAAGCTTTCTTT.

This clonotype has a handful of counts. A much larger clone lies one base from this, so it may be a read error. The chain combines TRBV3-1 with TRBJ2-7; 12 nucleotides align to TRBD2. The junction had 8 bases not matched to a gene; V was cut back by 1 base and J by 7 bases. Germline loops: CDR1 LGHDT, CDR2 YNNKEL (reference sequence). CDR3 size: 16 residues. CDR3 sequence (DNA): TGTGCCAGCAGCCAAGGGGCTAGCGGGGGGGGAGATGAGCAGTACTTC. Encoded protein: CASSQGASGGGDEQYF.

The chain is built from TRBV7-2 and TRBJ2-1; 8 nucleotides match TRBD1. Germline CDR1 reads SGHTA; CDR2 reads FQGNSA. V trimming: 4 bases; J trimming: 5 bases; junction bases outside the gene matches: 7. CDR3 length: 15 residues. The CDR3 region is CASSSDRAGHNEQFF. The CDR3 nucleotides read TGTGCCAGCAGCTCGGACAGGGCGGGACACAATGAGCAGTTCTTC.

This clonotype appeared many times. The chain employs TRBV6-2 or TRBV6-3 and TRBJ2-7; 9 bases are a match to TRBD1. The CDR3 sequence is 16 residues long. Germline values: CDR1 MNHEY, CDR2 SVGEGT. Trimming at V came to 10 bases and at J to 4 bases, leaving 17 bases not matched to a gene. The CDR3 loop reads CATTKNSGTGKYEQYF. CDR3 DNA: TGTGCCACCACAAAAAATTCCGGGACAGGGAAATACGAGCAGTACTTC.

In this sample, this clonotype turned up many times. This sequence joins TRBV20-1 and TRBJ1-5, with 7 bases that match TRBD1. V shed 4 bases and J 2 bases; nucleotides not matched to a gene: 5. CDR3 length: 14 amino acids. Germline V gene data show CDR1 as DFQATT and CDR2 as SNEGSKA (reference sequence). The CDR3 protein is CSAKQGSRNQPQHF. The CDR3 region has the DNA TGCAGTGCTAAACAGGGGTCTCGCAATCAGCCCCAGCATTTT.

Many counts were recorded for this clonotype. The V call is TRBV3-1, the J call TRBJ2-1, with 11 bases that match TRBD2. The CDR3 consists of 16 residues. Germline V lookup: CDR1 LGHDT, CDR2 YNNKEL (reference sequence). Losses at the gene ends were 1 base for V and 4 bases for J; bases not matched to a gene: 3. Here the CDR3 reads CASSQVTSGGYNEQFF. The CDR3 DNA sequence: TGTGCCAGCAGCCAAGTAACTAGCGGGGGATACAATGAGCAGTTCTTC.

This clonotype was counted at least ten times. The chain links TRBV7-2 to TRBJ1-4; 11 positions agree with TRBD1. The CDR3 is 18 residues long. Germline CDR1 and CDR2: SGHTA and FQGNSA. V dropped 4 bases and J dropped 4; count of bases not matched to a gene: 11. The CDR3 nucleotides are TGTGCCAGCAGCTCCCCCCTGGGACAGGGGGGTGGTAATGAAAAACTGTTTTTT. Its protein product is CASSSPLGQGGGNEKLFF.

With regard to this clonotype: A clone one base away is much larger, so this may be a read error. V gene TRBV7-9 combines with J gene TRBJ2-3; D is undetermined. CDR3 size: 16 residues. Germline CDR1 SEHNR, CDR2 FQNEAQ (reference sequence). The germline V and J ends were trimmed by 7 bases and 0 bases, with 17 bases remaining between them. The CDR3 sequence is CASNFRVPASTDTQYF. CDR3 nucleotides: TGTGCCAGCAACTTTCGCGTACCGGCTAGCACAGATACGCAGTATTTT.

The chain joins TRBV19 to TRBJ2-5; a weak D match, TRBD2 (6 bases). Germline loops: CDR1 LNHDA, CDR2 SQIVND (reference sequence). Trimming pared 5 bases from V and 4 bases from J, leaving 14 bases between. The CDR3 runs 14 residues. The CDR3 nucleotides are TGTGCCAGTAGTCTCACGACTAGTCTAGAGACCCAGTACTTC. Amino acids: CASSLTTSLETQYF.

At least ten counts were recorded for this clonotype. The chain combines TRBV7-2 with TRBJ2-1, with TRBD2 matching over 14 bases. V shed 3 bases and J 8 bases; nucleotides not matched to a gene: 3. CDR3 length equals 15 residues. CDR1 is SGHTA, CDR2 FQGNSA, per germline. The CDR3 region is CASSLRLAGGHEQFF. CDR3 DNA sequence: TGTGCCAGCAGCTTGCGACTAGCGGGGGGGCATGAGCAGTTCTTC.

V usage is TRBV12-3 or TRBV12-4 and J usage is TRBJ1-5, with TRBD1 identical over 8 bases. The ends lost 2 bases at V and 9 bases at J; junction bases unmatched: 0. The CDR3 loop spans 12 amino acids. CDR3 coding DNA: TGTGCCAGCAGTTTAACAGGGGGGCCCCAGCATTTT. Protein sequence: CASSLTGGPQHF.

The chain has TRBV29-1 and TRBJ2-3; no clear D gene. Trimming took off 6 bases at V and 0 bases at J, with 7 bases between the two ends. The germline V gene encodes CDR1 SQVTM and CDR2 ANQGSEA. The CDR3 loop spans 12 amino acids. The CDR3 coding sequence is TGCAGCGTGGCGAACAGCACAGATACGCAGTATTTT. Amino acid sequence: CSVANSTDTQYF.

The chain is built from TRBV20-1 and TRBJ2-1; D gene unclear. The CDR3 runs 16 residues. Trimming took 3 bases from V and 3 from J, leaving 18 bases between them. The germline V gene encodes CDR1 DFQATT and CDR2 SNEGSKA (reference sequence). In nucleotides, the CDR3 is TGCAGTGCTAGGGACCTTCGGACCGTCGGCTACAATGAGCAGTTCTTC. It is translated as CSARDLRTVGYNEQFF.

The rearrangement links TRBV7-2 to TRBJ1-5; D call uncertain. The germline V gene encodes CDR1 SGHTA and CDR2 FQGNSA. V dropped 0 bases and J dropped 6 bases, with 9 bases sitting between them. The CDR3 loop spans 14 amino acids. The CDR3 DNA reads TGTGCCAGCAGCTTAGCAGGGATAGGTCAGCCCCAGCATTTT. The encoded protein is CASSLAGIGQPQHF.